This entry is about one T cell receptor beta chain. Its antigen is not yet known. Nothing much larger sits one base from this clone, and base qualities are not available. The EasySep Human CD8+ T Cell Enrichment Kit was used on day 10 to isolate CD8+ T cells from every culture. The data were taken from a study of CD8 T cell repertoires and HIV-1 epitope variants (dated by TCRdb to 2019 to 2021). Background on the whole study: T cells were stimulated in separate culture wells with each of twenty-five peptides representing autologous and known Gag and Nef epitope variants. Control conditions included a CMV, EBV and flu peptide pool, the Ebola AY9 epitope as negative control, and a no-peptide well. Three Gag epitope families and Nef HW9 and YT9 were included among the tested epitopes. T cells were enriched with the EasySep Human T Cell Enrichment Kit and co-cultured with equal numbers of autologous T cell-negative cells as antigen-presenting cells. For 10 days the cultures were kept in IMDM with gentamicin, and on days 3 and 7 half of the media was changed with IL-2, IL-7 and IL-15 added. A 1M T cell aliquot was kept as an uncultured baseline condition, separate from the roughly 87 T cell cultures. A total of around 80 T cell cultures were run, with each culture condition done in triplicate except for one peptide, which was done in duplicate.

The immunoSEQ platform was used to sequence TCR beta CDR3 regions at survey depth. The QIAamp DNA micro kit was used to extract genomic DNA from every cultured and uncultured CD8+ T cell population. The source study handled its data this way. Samples with fewer than 5,000 productive reads were excluded, resulting in the removal of about 6.5% of the 75 HIV peptide-stimulated cultures. A MANAFEST web app trimmed sequences to CDR3 and removed nonproductive sequences, CDR3s under 5 amino acids, and those not starting C or ending F/W. To count as antigen-specific, a clonotype had to be expanded in at least 2 of 3 replicates compared with the no-peptide control at FDR 0.01, and only within one epitope family. A frequency at least fivefold higher than in wells stimulated with peptides from other epitope families was additionally required for specific clonotypes. In TCRdb, the immuneACCESS table is reduced to in-frame sequences with V and J assigned. These tables do not hold every clone; where another copy was compared, an unresolved V gene accounts for under half, and the others remain unexplained. The V and J calls and clone size come from that table; D and trimming were worked out from the DNA. This sample has 80,000 to 95,000 clones in its table, and roughly four fifths of those were observed once. In total, the top ten clones hold roughly 24% of the sample.

Study-wide conclusions, independent of this receptor: Fewer than 10 antigen-specific TCR beta clonotypes were identified, and five or six of them appeared cross-reactive for autologous or known escape epitope variants. The assay identified only TCR beta chains and indicated proliferation to antigen, not T cell function or cytokine profile. Four or five clonotypes recognized the Nef KF9 family and one clonotype recognized the HW9 family, while no responses were seen to the TAALDMSHF plasma variant.

From a lookup of the germline V gene, CDR1 and CDR2 are SNHLY and FYNNEI. Trimming at the junction amounts to 6 bases on V and 8 bases on J, and the germline ends lie 7 bases apart. Including cysteine and phenylalanine, the CDR3 has 11 amino acids. Only the CDR3 part of the read is kept: 33 bases, read in frame from the first base. Specimen: uncultured baseline CD8+ T cells from peripheral blood mononuclear cells (PBMCs). The sequence links TRBV2 to TRBJ1-4, with no D gene named confidently. The TCR originated in a male donor with HIV. For the CDR3, the sequence is CASRGPEKLFF. DNA sequence: TGTGCCAGCAGGGGTCCCGAAAAACTGTTTTTT.